Listed here is a single TCR beta chain. This entry belongs to a study of T cells in Graves' hyperthyroidism and ophthalmopathy. V was shortened by 6 bases and J by 0 bases, with 14 bases between the two germline ends. Germline CDR1 MNHNS, CDR2 SASEGT. CDR3 size: 15 residues. RNA transcripts were the template for amplifying TCR beta CDR3 regions. Primed by the HTBI set, a first-round RT-PCR was run on the TCR CDR3. In TCRdb, the multiplex PCR reads were re-called with MiXCR into one record per CDR3 protein. The sample carries 300,000 to 350,000 distinct CDR3 sequences, around a sixth recorded once. The sequence was collected from a young man with Graves' hyperthyroidism. The sequencing sample was made of blood. This chain connects TRBV6-1 to TRBJ1-1; tentative D call: TRBD1 (5 bases). CDR3 residues: CASSAEGQVNTEAFF. The CDR3 DNA reads as TGTGCCAGCAGCGCTGAGGGGCAGGTGAACACTGAAGCTTTCTTT.